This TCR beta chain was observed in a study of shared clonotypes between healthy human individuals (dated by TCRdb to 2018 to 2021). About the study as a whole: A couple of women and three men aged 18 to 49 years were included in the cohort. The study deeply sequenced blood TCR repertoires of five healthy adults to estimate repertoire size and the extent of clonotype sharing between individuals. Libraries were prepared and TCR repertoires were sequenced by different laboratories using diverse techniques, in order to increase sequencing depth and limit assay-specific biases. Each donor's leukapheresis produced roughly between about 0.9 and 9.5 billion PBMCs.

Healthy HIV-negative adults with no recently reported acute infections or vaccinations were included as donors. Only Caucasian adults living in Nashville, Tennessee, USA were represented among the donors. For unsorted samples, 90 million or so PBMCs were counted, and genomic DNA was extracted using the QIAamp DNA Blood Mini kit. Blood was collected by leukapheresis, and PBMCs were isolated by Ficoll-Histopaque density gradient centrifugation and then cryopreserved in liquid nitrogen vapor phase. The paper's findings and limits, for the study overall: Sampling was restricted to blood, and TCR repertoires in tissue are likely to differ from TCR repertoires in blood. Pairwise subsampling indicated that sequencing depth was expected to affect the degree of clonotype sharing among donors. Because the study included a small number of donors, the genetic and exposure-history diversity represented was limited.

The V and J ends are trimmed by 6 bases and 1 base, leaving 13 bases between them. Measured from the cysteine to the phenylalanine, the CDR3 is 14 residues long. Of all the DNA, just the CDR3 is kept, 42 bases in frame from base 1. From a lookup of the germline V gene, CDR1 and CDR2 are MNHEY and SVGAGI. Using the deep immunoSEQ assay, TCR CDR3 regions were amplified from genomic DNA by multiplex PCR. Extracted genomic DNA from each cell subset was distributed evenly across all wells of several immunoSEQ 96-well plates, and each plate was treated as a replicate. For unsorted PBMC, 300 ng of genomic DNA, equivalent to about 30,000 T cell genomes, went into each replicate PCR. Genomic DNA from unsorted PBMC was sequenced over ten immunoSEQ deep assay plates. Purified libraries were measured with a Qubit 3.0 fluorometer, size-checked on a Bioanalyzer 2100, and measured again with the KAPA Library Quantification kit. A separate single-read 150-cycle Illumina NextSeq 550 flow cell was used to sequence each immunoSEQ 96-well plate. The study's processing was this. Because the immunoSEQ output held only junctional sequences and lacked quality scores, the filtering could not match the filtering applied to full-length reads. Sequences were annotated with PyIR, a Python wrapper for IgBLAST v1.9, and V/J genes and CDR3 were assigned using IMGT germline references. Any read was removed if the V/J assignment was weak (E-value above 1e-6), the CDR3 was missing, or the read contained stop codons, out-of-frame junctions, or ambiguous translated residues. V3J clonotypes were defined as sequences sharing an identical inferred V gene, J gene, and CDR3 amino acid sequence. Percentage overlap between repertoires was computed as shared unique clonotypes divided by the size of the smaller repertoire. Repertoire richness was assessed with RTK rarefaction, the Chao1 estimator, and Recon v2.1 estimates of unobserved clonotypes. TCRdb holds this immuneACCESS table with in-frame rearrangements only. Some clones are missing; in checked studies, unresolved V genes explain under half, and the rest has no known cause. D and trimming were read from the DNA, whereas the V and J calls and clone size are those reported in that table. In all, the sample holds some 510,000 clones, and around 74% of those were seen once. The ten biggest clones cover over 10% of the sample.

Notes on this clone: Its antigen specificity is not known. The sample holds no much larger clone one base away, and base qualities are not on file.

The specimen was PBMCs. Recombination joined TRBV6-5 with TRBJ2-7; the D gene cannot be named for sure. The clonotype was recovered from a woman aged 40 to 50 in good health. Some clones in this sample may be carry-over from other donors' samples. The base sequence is TGTGCCAGCAGCCCGACTCGACGGTCCTACGAGCAGTACTTC. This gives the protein CASSPTRRSYEQYF.